This TCR beta chain was captured in a study of blood T cells in healthy people across ages. This CDR3 has 16 residues. The germline CDR1 and CDR2 sequences are DFQATT and SNEGSKA (reference sequence). V lost 4 bases, J lost 0 bases, and 9 bases stayed unmatched. A second PCR of 7 to 11 cycles used a sample-barcoded 5' primer and a J-beta primer mix. TCRdb independently ran MiXCR on the 5' RACE reads; one entry per CDR3 protein. The table has about 1.6 million distinct CDR3 sequences, about 31% seen once. Sequenced: blood. V usage is TRBV20-1 and J usage is TRBJ2-4, with TRBD2 matching 7 bases. This TCR was sampled from a woman aged 30 to 39 in good health. DNA of the CDR3: TGCAGTGCTAAACGGGGCGGGAGTGGAGCCAAAAACATTCAGTACTTC. It encodes CSAKRGGSGAKNIQYF.